A single sample is the source of the 15 T cell receptor beta chains below, sequenced in a study of response to subunit inactivated influenza vaccine. TCRdb passed the RT-PCR reads through MiXCR, listing each CDR3 protein once. The table lists 550,000 to 800,000 distinct CDR3 sequences, around 14% of them singletons. Here the sequenced sample was PBMCs from blood, taken less than 15 days before vaccination. The receptors were sampled from a man in his forties or fifties who received an inactivated influenza vaccine.

The chain has TRBV19 and TRBJ2-3; D perhaps matches TRBD2 (6 bases). The germline V gene has CDR1 LNHDA and CDR2 SQIVND (reference sequence). V was trimmed by 5 bases and J by 1 base, leaving 13 bases between them. CDR3 length: 15 residues. CDR3 residues: CASSPTSSRTDTQYF. In DNA, the CDR3 is TGTGCCAGTAGTCCTACTAGCTCTCGCACAGATACGCAGTATTTT. The whole variable domain, remainder taken from reference TRBV19 and TRBJ2-3, is DGGITQSPKYLFRKEGQNVTLSCEQNLNHDAMYWYRQDPGQGLRLIYYSQIVNDFQKGDIAEGYSVSREKKESFPLTVTSAQKNPTAFYLCASSPTSSRTDTQYFGPGTRLTVL.

This clonotype was counted a few times. The chain combines TRBV5-1 with TRBJ2-7; the D is unclear. This CDR3 has 13 residues. Germline assignment: CDR1 SGHRS and CDR2 YFSETQ. Between the trimmed V and J ends, which lost 4 bases and 7 bases, there was a span of 15 bases. For the CDR3, the DNA is TGCGCCAGCAGCCTTGACACCCCTGGGGAGCAGTACTTC. It is translated as CASSLDTPGEQYF.

This clonotype was detected a few times. V usage is TRBV4-3 and J usage is TRBJ2-7, with D possibly matching TRBD2 (6 bases). Germline CDR1 LGHNA, CDR2 YSLEER. Trimming removed 0 bases from V and 7 bases from J, with 10 bases in between. CDR3 length: 13 residues. The CDR3 loop reads CASSQEPGLEQYF. CDR3 DNA: TGCGCCAGCAGCCAAGAGCCGGGACTTGAGCAGTACTTC.

The genes are TRBV6-1 and TRBJ2-3, with unresolved D. V lost 2 bases and J 7 bases, leaving 7 bases between the germline ends. In germline, CDR1 is MNHNS, CDR2 SASEGT. The CDR3 is 12 residues long. CDR3 bases: TGTGCCAGCAGTGAAACAAGAAATACGCAGTATTTT. This encodes CASSETRNTQYF.

This chain connects TRBV20-1 to TRBJ2-7; D gene ambiguous. CDR3 length: 14 amino acids. Trimming took 6 bases from V and 4 from J, leaving 19 bases between them. CDR1 and CDR2 from the germline V gene are DFQATT and SNEGSKA (reference sequence). CDR3 amino acids: CSAQRPLATYEQYF. CDR3 coding DNA: TGCAGTGCGCAGCGCCCGCTGGCCACTTACGAGCAGTACTTC.

This clonotype was counted at least ten times. The chain links TRBV4-2 to TRBJ2-3; D not resolved. The CDR3 loop spans 15 amino acids. V lost 1 base to trimming and J lost 2 bases, with 10 bases between them. Germline V lookup: CDR1 LGHNA, CDR2 YNFKEQ. CDR3 region: CASSQGGPHTDTQYF. Written as DNA, the CDR3 is TGTGCCAGCAGCCAAGGTGGTCCCCACACAGATACGCAGTATTTT.

This clonotype was seen just once. The chain recombines TRBV27 with TRBJ2-7; TRBD2 matches at 10 bases. The CDR3 extends over 16 amino acids. With V trimmed by 2 bases and J by 4 bases, 8 bases remained unmatched. The V gene's germline CDR1 is MNHEY and CDR2 SMNVEV (reference sequence). The CDR3 loop reads CASSLAVGLAVYEQYF. As DNA, the CDR3 is TGTGCCAGCAGTTTAGCGGTTGGACTAGCGGTGTACGAGCAGTACTTC.

The gene calls are TRBV5-8 and TRBJ2-1; 8 nucleotides match TRBD1. Germline CDR1 and CDR2: SGHTS and YDEGEE. Trimming removed 4 bases from V and 9 bases from J; junction bases left unmatched: 9. CDR3 length: 14 amino acids. CDR3 DNA: TGTGCCAGCAGCCGAGCTGGACAGGGCGGTGAGCAGTTCTTC. It translates to CASSRAGQGGEQFF.

This clonotype was detected only a few times. The CDR3 region is CATGGGRELFF. In DNA, the CDR3 is TGTGCCACCGGGGGGGGGCGGGAGCTGTTTTTT. The rearrangement joins TRBV12-3 or TRBV12-4 to TRBJ2-2, with TRBD2 identical over 8 bases. This CDR3 comprises 11 residues. Trimming cost V 10 bases and J 9 bases; bases outside gene matches: 4.

This chain links TRBV5-1 with TRBJ2-7; tentative D call: TRBD1 (6 bases). Germline loops: CDR1 SGHRS, CDR2 YFSETQ. V shed 0 bases and J shed 7 bases, with 11 bases lying between them. This CDR3 contains 13 residues. CDR3 protein: CASSLDWGREQYF. The CDR3 region has the DNA TGCGCCAGCAGCTTGGATTGGGGGCGTGAGCAGTACTTC. Full variable domain (rest looked up from reference TRBV5-1 and TRBJ2-7): KAGVTQTPRYLIKTRGQQVTLSCSPISGHRSVSWYQQTPGQGLQFLFEYFSETQRNKGNFPGRFSGRQFSNSRSEMNVSTLELGDSALYLCASSLDWGREQYFGPGTRLTVT.

The gene calls are TRBV5-1 and TRBJ2-1; possible D gene TRBD2, 6 bases. Per the germline V gene, CDR1 is SGHRS and CDR2 is YFSETQ. The CDR3 runs to 15 residues. V was clipped by 0 bases and J by 3 bases, with 10 bases between them. The CDR3 region has the DNA TGCGCCAGCAGCTTGGTTGCGGGAAACTACAATGAGCAGTTCTTC. This encodes CASSLVAGNYNEQFF.

This clonotype turned up a few times. The chain has TRBV6-5 and TRBJ1-6, with 7 bases lining up with TRBD1. CDR3 length: 13 residues. Per the germline V gene, CDR1 is MNHEY and CDR2 is SVGAGI. Trimming cost V 4 bases and J 11 bases; bases outside gene matches: 5. CDR3 protein: CASSLDRRTPLHF. For the CDR3, the DNA is TGTGCCAGCAGTTTGGACAGGAGGACACCCCTCCACTTT.

The chain recombines TRBV12-3 or TRBV12-4 with TRBJ2-2, with 10 bases identical to TRBD2. This CDR3 contains 15 residues. V trimming: 6 bases; J trimming: 1 base; junction bases outside the gene matches: 2. The CDR3 DNA follows: TGTGCCAGCAGGATAGCGGGGGGGAACACCGGGGAGCTGTTTTTT. This encodes CASRIAGGNTGELFF.

Worth noting for this clonotype: The junction does not match germline at one end; this may be a read error. The chain uses TRBV20-1 and TRBJ2-3, with a possible D match to TRBD2 (6 bases). CDR3 length equals 14 residues. CDR1 DFQATT and CDR2 SNEGSKA come from the germline V gene (reference sequence). The CDR3 loop reads CSATPLAIGDTLYF. In nucleotides, the CDR3 is TGCAGTGCTACGCCACTAGCTATTGGAGATACGCTGTATTTT.

V gene TRBV15 combines with J gene TRBJ2-2; 9 bases map to TRBD2. V dropped 0 bases and J dropped 5; count of bases not matched to a gene: 1. CDR1 is LNHNV and CDR2 is YYDKDF in the germline V gene (reference sequence). The CDR3 sequence is 15 residues long. In DNA, the CDR3 is TGTGCCACCAGCAGAGAGGCGGGAGGGACCGGGGAGCTGTTTTTT. It is translated as CATSREAGGTGELFF.